These 14 T cell receptor beta chains share one sample of origin, sequenced in a study of T cell repertoires in cytomegalovirus infection. TCRdb reprocessed the reads via MiXCR and lists one record per CDR3 protein. Among approximately 250,000 distinct CDR3 sequences listed, approximately 7% were seen once. Input material: PBMCs. Receptors originate from a human donor in good health (CMV status not recorded). Some clones in this sample may be carry-over from other donors' samples.

The chain couples TRBV30 to TRBJ1-2; tentatively, D is TRBD1 (6 bases). CDR3 size: 14 residues. V gave up 4 bases and J gave up 7 bases, with 19 bases separating them. Germline loops: CDR1 GTSNPN, CDR2 SVGIG (reference sequence). CDR3: CAWKGRGAVIGYTF. CDR3 DNA: TGTGCCTGGAAGGGCAGGGGCGCGGTAATTGGCTACACCTTC. Full variable domain (outside the CDR3, taken from reference TRBV30 and TRBJ1-2): SQTIHQWPATLVQPVGSPLSLECTVEGTSNPNLYWYRQAAGRGLQLLFYSVGIGQISSEVPQNLSASRPQDRQFILSSKKLLLSDSGFYLCAWKGRGAVIGYTFGSGTRLTVV.

This clonotype was recorded at least ten times. The chain has TRBV20-1 and TRBJ2-7; D assignment may be TRBD1 or TRBD2 (5 bases each). In germline, CDR1 is DFQATT, CDR2 SNEGSKA (reference sequence). Trimming took off 3 bases at V and 0 bases at J, with 15 bases between the two ends. The CDR3 extends over 15 amino acids. CDR3 sequence (DNA): TGCAGTGCTAGGATCAGGGAGTCCGTCTCCTACGAGCAGTACTTC. Translated: CSARIRESVSYEQYF.

In this sample, this clonotype turned up a few times. V usage is TRBV5-1 and J usage is TRBJ1-4, with D unresolved. Germline CDR1 and CDR2: SGHRS and YFSETQ. Deletions cut 5 bases from V and 7 bases from J, with 21 bases between. The CDR3 is 16 residues long. The DNA for the CDR3 is TGCGCCAGCAGGCCGGACCCTAATCGGGTTACTGAAAAACTGTTTTTT. Protein: CASRPDPNRVTEKLFF.

Comment on this clonotype: One base away lies a much larger clone, so this may be a sequencing read error. V gene TRBV4-1 combines with J gene TRBJ2-3, with TRBD1 as a possible D gene (6 bases). CDR3 size: 16 residues. The germline V and J ends were trimmed by 0 bases and 8 bases, with 18 bases remaining between them. Germline loops: CDR1 MGHRA, CDR2 YSYEKL. The CDR3 sequence is CASSQEVTGLTGTQYF. In nucleotides, the CDR3 is TGCGCCAGCAGCCAAGAAGTGACAGGCCTCACTGGTACGCAGTATTTT.

This clonotype was counted ten times or more. The J gene is TRBJ2-2, the V gene TRBV7-2; 8 nucleotides agree with TRBD2. Germline trimming cut 2 bases from V and 1 base from J; bases unmatched to any gene: 3. This CDR3 region has 16 residues. Germline lookup yields CDR1 SGHTA and CDR2 FQGNSA. The CDR3, as DNA: TGTGCCAGCAGCTTAAATAGCGGGAAGAACACCGGGGAGCTGTTTTTT. It is translated as CASSLNSGKNTGELFF.

This clonotype has a count of ten or more. The J gene is TRBJ2-2, the V gene TRBV20-1; 8 bases map to TRBD1. The CDR3 has 14 residues. Germline trimming cut 6 bases from V and 3 bases from J; bases unmatched to any gene: 6. Germline V gene sequence: CDR1 DFQATT, CDR2 SNEGSKA (reference sequence). The DNA for the CDR3 is TGCAGTGCCCAGGACAGGGTTCACACCGGGGAGCTGTTTTTT. It codes for CSAQDRVHTGELFF.

This clonotype has ten or more counts. This sequence joins TRBV7-2 and TRBJ1-1; D unclear. The ends were cut back, 2 bases at V and 4 bases at J, with 5 bases in the middle. The CDR3 runs 12 residues. Germline CDR1 SGHTA, CDR2 FQGNSA. In DNA form, the CDR3 reads TGTGCCAGCAGCTTATGGGGCACTGAAGCTTTCTTT. Amino acid sequence: CASSLWGTEAFF.

Ten or more counts support this clonotype. The chain carries TRBV12-3 or TRBV12-4 and TRBJ1-5; 7 bases are a match to TRBD1. CDR3 length: 14 amino acids. The trim removed 5 bases at V and 5 bases at J, leaving 6 bases unmatched. The CDR3 reads CASSRRGRDQPQHF. The CDR3 DNA reads as TGTGCCAGCAGTCGCAGGGGGAGAGATCAGCCCCAGCATTTT.

This clonotype was detected many times. The V and J genes are TRBV25-1 and TRBJ2-7; TRBD1 matches at 8 bases. The germline CDR1 and CDR2 sequences are MGHDK and SYGVNS. The length of the CDR3 is 14 residues. J gave up 2 bases and V 4 bases, and 4 bases lay outside the gene matches. For the CDR3, the DNA is TGTGCCAGCAGTGCAGGGGGCCGGGCCTACGAGCAGTACTTC. Amino acids: CASSAGGRAYEQYF.

This clonotype was counted at least ten times. The chain's CDR3 is CASSLAPGRADTQYF. In DNA, the CDR3 is TGTGCCAGCAGCTTAGCCCCAGGCCGGGCCGATACGCAGTATTTT. The chain employs TRBV7-2 and TRBJ2-3, with D unresolved. This CDR3 is 15 amino acids long. Germline V gene lookup returns CDR1 SGHTA and CDR2 FQGNSA. Deletions cut 0 bases from V and 6 bases from J, with 13 bases between.

This clonotype was seen at least ten times. This chain joins TRBV2 and TRBJ2-2, with 12 bases matching TRBD1. Trimming at V came to 0 bases and at J to 2 bases, leaving 4 bases not matched to a gene. The CDR3 is 18 amino acids. CDR1 and CDR2 from the germline V gene are SNHLY and FYNNEI. DNA for the CDR3: TGTGCCAGCAGTGAAGCAGGGGGGACAGGGGGCAACACCGGGGAGCTGTTTTTT. It translates to CASSEAGGTGGNTGELFF.

This clonotype was counted at least ten times. V gene TRBV6-2 or TRBV6-3 combines with J gene TRBJ2-7; 8 bases map to TRBD1. This CDR3 contains 15 residues. In germline, CDR1 is MNHEY, CDR2 SVGEGT. V shed 0 bases, J shed 7 bases, and the junction held 8 bases outside the gene matches. The CDR3 sequence: CASSYSSQGAGEQYF. DNA of the CDR3: TGTGCCAGCAGTTACTCGAGTCAGGGGGCCGGAGAGCAGTACTTC.

As for this clonotype: A much larger clone is a single base away; this may be a read error. The chain carries TRBV18 and TRBJ2-7, with D perhaps matching TRBD1 (6 bases). Trimming took off 2 bases at V and 3 bases at J, with 14 bases between the two ends. Germline-derived CDR1 and CDR2 are KGHSH and LQKENI. This CDR3 has 15 amino acids. For the CDR3, the DNA is TGTGCCAGCTCACCAACCGGGGCAGGGGACTACGAGCAGTACTTC. Protein sequence: CASSPTGAGDYEQYF.

With regard to this clonotype: A junction end diverges from the germline sequence, so it may reflect a read error. The rearrangement joins TRBV6-1 to TRBJ1-5; no firm D call. The CDR3 runs to 15 residues. In germline, CDR1 is MNHNS, CDR2 SASEGT. The CDR3 reads CASSLRGRDKQRQHF. In nucleotides, the CDR3 is TGTGCCAGCAGTTTAAGAGGGCGAGACAAGCAGCGCCAGCATTTT.